Listed here is a single T cell receptor beta chain. Antigen specificity is unknown. Germline and junction disagree at one end, which may indicate a read error. This sample is drawn from a study of siplizumab effects on memory and regulatory T cells. Study-level results: Memory cells seemed less diverse than naive T cells, which seemed major alloresponse contributors. Siplizumab produced a significant drop in alloreactive sequences attributable to unstimulated CD4+ memory cells. Mappable alloreactive CD4+ clones averaged approximately 62% Treg-derived with siplizumab versus approximately 25% in controls.

Germline CDR1 MNHEY, CDR2 SVGAGI. The CDR3 loop spans 15 amino acids. Assays covered 95,000 to 100,000 TCR templates per sample. The data were produced by immunoSEQ multiplex PCR, yet TCRdb's version contains in-frame clones alone and is incomplete. The repertoire includes approximately 84,000 clones, more than 85% of them detected once, and approximately 17% sits in the top ten. The sequence came from a human donor in good health. Sequencing was done on a sample of CD8+ T cells sorted from blood. This chain links TRBV6-5 with TRBJ2-7; the D call may be TRBD1 or TRBD2 (5 bases each). CDR3 sequence: CASSYSPGSGYGQYF. The CDR3 DNA follows: TGTGCCAGCAGTTACTCTCCAGGGAGTGGATACGGGCAGTACTTC.